This T cell receptor (beta chain) was identified during a study of cytomegalovirus exposure and HLA in healthy donors. The PCR made use of 60 Vbeta and 13 Jbeta primers. Only in-frame clones appear in the TCRdb table, and some are missing; sequencing was by immunoSEQ multiplex PCR. Of tens of thousands of clones in the sample, 79% were seen once. From germline, CDR1 is MGHRA and CDR2 YSYEKL. The CDR3 has 19 residues. With 4 bases removed from V and 2 bases from J, the gap between germline ends came to 24 bases. The origin of this receptor is a young man in good health and CMV-seronegative. Sequencing was performed on PBMCs. This chain joins TRBV4-1 and TRBJ1-5; D may be TRBD1 (6 bases). CDR3 loop: CASSPQGTVMRAGNQPQHF. CDR3 in DNA: TGCGCCAGCAGCCCCCAGGGGACGGTAATGAGGGCAGGCAATCAGCCCCAGCATTTT.